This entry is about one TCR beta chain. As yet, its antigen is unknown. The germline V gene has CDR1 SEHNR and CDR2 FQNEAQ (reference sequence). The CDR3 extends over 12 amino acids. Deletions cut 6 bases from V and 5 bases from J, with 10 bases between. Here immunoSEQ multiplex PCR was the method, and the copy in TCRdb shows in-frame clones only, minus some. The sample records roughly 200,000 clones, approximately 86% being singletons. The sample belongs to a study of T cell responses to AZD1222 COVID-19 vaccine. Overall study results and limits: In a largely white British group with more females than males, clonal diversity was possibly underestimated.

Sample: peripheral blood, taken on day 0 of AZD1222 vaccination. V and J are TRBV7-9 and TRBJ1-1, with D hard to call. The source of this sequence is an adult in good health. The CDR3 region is CASRPAGTEAFF. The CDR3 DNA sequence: TGTGCCAGCAGACCCGCCGGGACTGAAGCTTTCTTT. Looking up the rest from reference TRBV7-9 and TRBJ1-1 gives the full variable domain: DTGVSQNPRHKITKRGQNVTFRCDPISEHNRLYWYRQTLGQGPEFLTYFQNEAQLEKSRLLSDRFSAERPKGSFSTLEIQRTEQGDSAMYLCASRPAGTEAFFGQGTRLTVV.